This TCR beta chain originates from a study of blood T cell repertoires in COVID-19. Study at large: The United States, Italy and Spain were the sources of the acute and convalescent COVID-19 samples. From T cells, B-cell-depleted T cells, or PBMCs came the material, which was cDNA or gDNA.

Per the original data handling: Quantification of nucleated cells was approximated via reference gene primer amplification. TCRdb's copy holds only in-frame clones and misses some; the assay was immunoSEQ multiplex PCR. The V and J calls and clone size come from that table; D and trimming were worked out from the DNA. This table holds 200,000 to 250,000 clones, under 90% found once. Trimming removed 1 base from V and 6 bases from J; junction bases left unmatched: 8. The CDR3 is made up of 16 amino acids. Germline-derived CDR1 and CDR2 are SGHNT and YENEEA. The chain employs TRBV11-3 and TRBJ2-3; 9 nucleotides align to TRBD2. The sequencing input was peripheral blood. This receptor was obtained from an elderly woman with active or convalescent COVID-19. This chain's CDR3 is CASSLGSSGAVDTQYF. CDR3 nucleotide sequence: TGTGCCAGCAGCTTAGGGTCTAGCGGGGCCGTGGATACGCAGTATTTT.